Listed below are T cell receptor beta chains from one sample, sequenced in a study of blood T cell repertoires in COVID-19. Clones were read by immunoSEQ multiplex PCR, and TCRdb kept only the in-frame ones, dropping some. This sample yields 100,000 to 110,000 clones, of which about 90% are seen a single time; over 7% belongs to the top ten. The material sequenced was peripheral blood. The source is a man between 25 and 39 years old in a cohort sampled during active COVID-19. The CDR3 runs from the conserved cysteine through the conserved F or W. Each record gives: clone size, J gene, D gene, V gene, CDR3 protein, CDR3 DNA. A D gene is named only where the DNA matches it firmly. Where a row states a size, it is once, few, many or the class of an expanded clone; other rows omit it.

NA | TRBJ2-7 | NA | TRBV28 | CASTVAGTDYYEQYF | TGTGCCAGCACAGTCGCCGGGACGGACTACTACGAGCAGTACTTC
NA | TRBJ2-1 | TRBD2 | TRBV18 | CASSLQSGTSGLNEQFF | TGTGCCAGCTCACTCCAGAGCGGGACTAGCGGGCTTAATGAGCAGTTCTTC
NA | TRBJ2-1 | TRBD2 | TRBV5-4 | CASSLAGGAINEQFF | TGTGCCAGCAGCTTGGCCGGGGGGGCCATCAATGAGCAGTTCTTC
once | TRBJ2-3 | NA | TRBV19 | CASSLGTLFTDTQYF | TGTGCCAGTAGCTTGGGGACTCTTTTCACAGATACGCAGTATTTT
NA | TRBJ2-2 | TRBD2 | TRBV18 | CASSPLAGTSGELFF | TGTGCCAGCTCACCGCTAGCGGGGACCTCCGGGGAGCTGTTTTTT
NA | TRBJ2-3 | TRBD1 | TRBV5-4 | CASSSRQGAGDTQYF | TGTGCCAGCAGCTCCCGACAGGGGGCGGGAGATACGCAGTATTTT
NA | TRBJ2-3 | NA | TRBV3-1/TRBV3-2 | CASSPGFTDTQYF | TGTGCCAGCAGCCCAGGATTCACAGATACGCAGTATTTT
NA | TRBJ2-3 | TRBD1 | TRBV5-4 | CASSMDRGADTQYF | TGTGCCAGCAGCATGGACAGGGGGGCAGATACGCAGTATTTT
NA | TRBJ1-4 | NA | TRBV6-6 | CASSTGEANEKLFF | TGTGCCAGCAGTACCGGGGAAGCTAATGAAAAACTGTTTTTT
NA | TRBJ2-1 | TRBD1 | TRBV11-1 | CASSSQGSEQFF | TGTGCCAGCAGTTCACAGGGGAGTGAGCAGTTCTTC
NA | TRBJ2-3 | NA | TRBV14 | CASSQGFRTGADTQYF | TGTGCCAGCAGCCAGGGTTTTCGCACAGGCGCAGATACGCAGTATTTT
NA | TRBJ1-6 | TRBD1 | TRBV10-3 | CAISDNTGGNSPLHF | TGTGCCATCAGTGATAATACAGGGGGTAATTCACCCCTCCACTTT
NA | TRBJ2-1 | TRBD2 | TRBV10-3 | CASGLAGTNEQFF | TGTGCCTCGGGTCTAGCGGGGACCAATGAGCAGTTCTTC
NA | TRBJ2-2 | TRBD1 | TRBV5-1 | CASSPYSGTGGTGELFF | TGCGCCAGCAGCCCATACTCCGGGACAGGGGGCACCGGGGAGCTGTTTTTT
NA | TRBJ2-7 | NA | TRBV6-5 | CASTRGTPRAYEQYF | TGTGCCAGCACCCGAGGAACACCGAGGGCTTACGAGCAGTACTTC
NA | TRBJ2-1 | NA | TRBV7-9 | CASSWGGSNNEQFF | TGTGCCAGCAGCTGGGGAGGCAGCAACAATGAGCAGTTCTTC
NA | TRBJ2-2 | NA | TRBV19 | CASSIAGVDTGELFF | TGTGCCAGTAGTATAGCCGGGGTGGACACCGGGGAGCTGTTTTTT
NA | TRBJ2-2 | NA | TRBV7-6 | CASSLGGQNTGELFF | TGTGCCAGCAGCTTAGGCGGACAGAACACCGGGGAGCTGTTTTTT
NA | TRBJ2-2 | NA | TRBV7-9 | CASSPLDSAANTGELFF | TGTGCCAGCAGTCCATTGGACTCAGCCGCGAACACCGGGGAGCTGTTTTTT
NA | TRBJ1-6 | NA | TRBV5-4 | CASSLSLQGYNSPLHF | TGTGCCAGCAGCTTGTCCTTGCAGGGATATAATTCACCCCTCCACTTT
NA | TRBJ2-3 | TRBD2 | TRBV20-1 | CSASEPAGGTDTQYF | TGCAGTGCTAGTGAGCCAGCGGGGGGCACAGATACGCAGTATTTT
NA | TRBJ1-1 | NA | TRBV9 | CASSVGGTMNTEAFF | TGTGCCAGCAGCGTAGGAGGGACAATGAACACTGAAGCTTTCTTT
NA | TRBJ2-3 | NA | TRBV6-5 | CASSYGSNLRTDTQYF | TGTGCCAGCAGTTACGGGAGCAACCTCCGCACAGATACGCAGTATTTT
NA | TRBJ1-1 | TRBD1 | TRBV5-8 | CASSGTGGFTEAFF | TGTGCCAGCAGCGGGACAGGGGGTTTTACTGAAGCTTTCTTT
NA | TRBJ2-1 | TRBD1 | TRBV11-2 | CASSYGTGNNEQFF | TGTGCCAGCAGCTACGGGACAGGGAACAATGAGCAGTTCTTC
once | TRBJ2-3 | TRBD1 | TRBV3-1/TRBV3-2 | CASSPYKGTGTDTQYF | TGTGCCAGCAGCCCGTACAAAGGGACAGGGACCGATACGCAGTATTTT
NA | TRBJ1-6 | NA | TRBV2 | CASRDDRGSYNSPLHF | TGTGCCAGCAGGGACGACAGAGGCTCCTATAATTCACCCCTCCACTTT
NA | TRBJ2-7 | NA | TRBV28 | CASSPPGWQNEQYF | TGTGCCAGCAGTCCCCCGGGTTGGCAAAACGAGCAGTACTTC
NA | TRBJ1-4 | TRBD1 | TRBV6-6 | CASRTGTGIEKLFF | TGTGCCAGCAGAACCGGGACAGGGATTGAAAAACTGTTTTTT
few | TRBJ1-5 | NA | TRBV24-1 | CATSDLGVGEYGNQPQHF | TGTGCCACCAGTGATTTGGGGGTCGGGGAATACGGCAATCAGCCCCAGCATTTT
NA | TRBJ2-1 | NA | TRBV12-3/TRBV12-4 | CASSLAEYNEQFF | TGTGCCAGCAGTTTGGCGGAGTACAATGAGCAGTTCTTC
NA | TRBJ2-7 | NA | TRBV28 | CASSLVGNQREQYF | TGTGCCAGCAGTTTAGTCGGGAACCAGCGCGAGCAGTACTTC
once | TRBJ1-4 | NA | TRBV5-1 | CASSDTYNEKLFF | TGCGCCAGCAGCGACACATATAATGAAAAACTGTTTTTT
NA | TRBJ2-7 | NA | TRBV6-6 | CASSDSYEQYF | TGTGCCAGCAGCGACAGCTACGAGCAGTACTTC
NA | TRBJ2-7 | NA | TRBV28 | CASIPGGTDEQYF | TGTGCCAGCATCCCGGGGGGCACGGACGAGCAGTACTTC
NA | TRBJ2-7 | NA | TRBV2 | CASSPDRGVEQYF | TGTGCCAGCAGCCCGGACAGAGGGGTCGAGCAGTACTTC